This T cell receptor beta chain is from a study of control samples from healthy donors and cancer patients. Trimming pared 8 bases from V and 0 bases from J, leaving 9 bases between. There are 13 residues in the CDR3. The V gene's germline CDR1 is SNHLY and CDR2 FYNNEI. Generated by immunoSEQ multiplex PCR, the TCRdb table keeps only in-frame clones and is missing some. The sample carries about 89,000 clones, approximately 86% recorded once. Material for sequencing was blood. This TCR derives from a young man in good health. V gene TRBV2 combines with J gene TRBJ2-3; D may be TRBD1 (5 bases). CDR3 sequence: CASGALSTDTQYF. The CDR3 bases are TGTGCCAGCGGGGCACTCAGCACAGATACGCAGTATTTT.